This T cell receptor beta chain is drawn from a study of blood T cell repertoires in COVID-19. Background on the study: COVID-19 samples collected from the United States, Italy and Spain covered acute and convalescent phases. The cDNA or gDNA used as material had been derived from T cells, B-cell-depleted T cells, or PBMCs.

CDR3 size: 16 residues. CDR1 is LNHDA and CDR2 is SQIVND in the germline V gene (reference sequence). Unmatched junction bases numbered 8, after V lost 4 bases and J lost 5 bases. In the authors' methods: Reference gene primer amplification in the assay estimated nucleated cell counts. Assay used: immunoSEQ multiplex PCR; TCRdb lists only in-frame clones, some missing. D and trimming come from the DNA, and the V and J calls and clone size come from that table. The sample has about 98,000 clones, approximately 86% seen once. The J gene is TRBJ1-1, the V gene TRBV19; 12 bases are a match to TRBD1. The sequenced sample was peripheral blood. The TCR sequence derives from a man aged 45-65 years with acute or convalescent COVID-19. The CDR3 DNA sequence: TGTGCCAGTAGTACTGGGGACAGGGGGCGCGGGACTGAAGCTTTCTTT. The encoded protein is CASSTGDRGRGTEAFF. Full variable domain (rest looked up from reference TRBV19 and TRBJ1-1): DGGITQSPKYLFRKEGQNVTLSCEQNLNHDAMYWYRQDPGQGLRLIYYSQIVNDFQKGDIAEGYSVSREKKESFPLTVTSAQKNPTAFYLCASSTGDRGRGTEAFFGQGTRLTVV.